This TCR beta chain was documented in a study of PD-1 blockade in classical Hodgkin lymphoma. The wider study: The study gave patients nivolumab 3 mg/kg intravenously every 2 weeks.

Time point defined: cycle 4 day 1 (C4D1), after 6 weeks of nivolumab. All patients experienced relapse after autologous stem cell transplantation, and brentuximab vedotin exposure was variable. The CDR3 runs to 15 residues. Per germline, CDR1 MNHEY and CDR2 SVGAGI. J lost 4 bases, V lost 8 bases, and 12 bases had no gene match. Note on this clone: Its matching antigen is unknown.

Study-wide findings and caveats: Some patients began nivolumab under 1 year after ASCT. These patients were excluded from later analyses. The diversity seen at baseline in complete responders resembled that of newly diagnosed patients. CD4+ TCR diversity rose significantly by C4D1, and CD8+ TCR diversity did not.

Profiling relied on immunoSEQ multiplex PCR, and the TCRdb table lists in-frame clones only, not all of them. The data hold roughly 100,000 clones, with roughly 78% observed a single time. This rearrangement joins TRBV6-5 to TRBJ2-7; TRBD2 agrees at 9 bases. The sequence derives from a human donor with classical Hodgkin lymphoma. This material consisted of peripheral blood mononuclear cells (PBMCs), taken before the fourth cycle of nivolumab. CDR3 bases: TGTGCCAGCTCCTATAGCGGGGGAAGTTCTTACGAGCAGTACTTC. Its protein product is CASSYSGGSSYEQYF.